This T cell receptor beta chain was recovered during a study of technical replicates of blood from a handful of donors. This CDR3 comprises 15 residues. Germline-derived CDR1 and CDR2 are SQVTM and ANQGSEA. V trimming: 5 bases; J trimming: 3 bases; junction bases outside the gene matches: 12. TCRdb's table, derived via immunoSEQ multiplex PCR, lists solely in-frame clones and lacks some. This table holds some 69,000 clones, 88% found once. The material sequenced was PBMCs. This chain connects TRBV29-1 to TRBJ2-5, with 7 nucleotides matching TRBD2. This sequence was found in a human donor in good health. Some clones in this sample may be carry-over from other donors' samples. The CDR3 bases are TGCAGCGTTACGACTAGCCGTCATTCGAAAGAGACCCAGTACTTC. It translates to CSVTTSRHSKETQYF. The full variable domain, with the rest looked up from reference TRBV29-1 and TRBJ2-5, is SAVISQKPSRDICQRGTSLTIQCQVDSQVTMMFWYRQQPGQSLTLIATANQGSEATYESGFVIDKFPISRPNLTFSTLTVSNMSPEDSSIYLCSVTTSRHSKETQYFGPGTRLLVL.